The clone carrying this TCR beta chain was observed a handful of times. Its target is not known. TCRdb passed the reads through MiXCR, listing each CDR3 protein once. The sample lists 900,000 to 950,000 distinct CDR3 sequences, around 30% occurring once. The record originates from a study of T cell repertoires in cytomegalovirus infection. Across the study: Newly reported HLA-C-restricted and thoroughly characterized HLA-B-restricted CMV epitopes were employed. Evidence of both CMV infection and a matching HLA type came from public TCR beta signatures.

Study observations and caveats: The cumulative frequency of public TCR beta families distinguished individuals who carried CMV together with the relevant HLA. The ex vivo response was dominated by HLA-C-restricted CMV-specific TCR beta clonotypes.

Germline CDR1 reads ENHRY; CDR2 reads SYGVKD. V was trimmed by 8 bases and J by 5 bases, leaving 16 bases between them. This CDR3 has 14 amino acids. This TCR came from a human donor in good health (CMV status not recorded). Some clones in this sample may be carry-over from other donors' samples. The sample consisted of cultured CD8+ T cells from PBMCs, taken from culture after CMV antigen stimulation. V is TRBV10-3 and J is TRBJ1-5, with a possible D match to TRBD1 (6 bases). CDR3 DNA sequence: TGTGCCATCGGGGGGGCCACAGGGCATCAGCCCCAGCATTTT. Amino acid sequence: CAIGGATGHQPQHF.